This TCR beta chain was profiled in a study of radiotherapy plus CTLA-4 blockade in lung cancer. Germline V CDR1 and CDR2: SGHVS, FQNEAQ. After removal of 4 bases from V and 2 bases from J, the junction contained 8 bases not matched to a gene. The CDR3 runs to 17 residues. Produced via immunoSEQ multiplex PCR; TCRdb's table is partial and in-frame only. This table holds just under 45,000 clones, less than 75% found once. The sequence was collected from a human donor with non-small cell lung cancer who had a partial response to radiotherapy plus ipilimumab. The V call is TRBV7-8, the J call TRBJ2-1, with 10 nucleotides matching TRBD2. This specimen was peripheral blood, taken from a patient treated with radiotherapy plus ipilimumab. The chain's CDR3 is CASSSPSGGTPYNEQFF. For the CDR3, the DNA is TGTGCCAGCAGCTCCCCTAGCGGGGGCACCCCCTACAATGAGCAGTTCTTC.